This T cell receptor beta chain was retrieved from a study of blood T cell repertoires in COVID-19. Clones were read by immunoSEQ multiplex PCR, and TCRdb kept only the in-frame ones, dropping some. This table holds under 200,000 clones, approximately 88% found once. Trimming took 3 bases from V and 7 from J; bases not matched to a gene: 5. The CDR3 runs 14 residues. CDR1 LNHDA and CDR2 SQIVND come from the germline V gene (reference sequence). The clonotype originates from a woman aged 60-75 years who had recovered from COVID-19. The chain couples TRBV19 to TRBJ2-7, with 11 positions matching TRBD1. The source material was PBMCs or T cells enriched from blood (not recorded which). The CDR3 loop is CASSIGQGAGEQYF. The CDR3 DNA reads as TGTGCCAGTAGTATCGGACAGGGGGCGGGAGAGCAGTACTTC.